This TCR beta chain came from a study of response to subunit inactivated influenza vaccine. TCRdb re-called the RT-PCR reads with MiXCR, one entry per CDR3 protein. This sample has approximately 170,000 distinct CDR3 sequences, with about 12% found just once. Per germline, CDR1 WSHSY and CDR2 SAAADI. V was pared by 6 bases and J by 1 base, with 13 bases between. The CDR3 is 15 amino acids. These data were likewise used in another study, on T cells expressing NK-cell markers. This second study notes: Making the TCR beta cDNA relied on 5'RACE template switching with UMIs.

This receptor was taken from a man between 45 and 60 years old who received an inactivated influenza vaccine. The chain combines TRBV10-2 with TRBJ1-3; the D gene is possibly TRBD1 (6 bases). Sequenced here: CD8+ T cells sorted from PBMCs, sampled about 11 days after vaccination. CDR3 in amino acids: CASRPGQGSGNTIYF. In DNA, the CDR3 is TGCGCCAGCAGGCCGGGACAAGGATCTGGAAACACCATATATTTT.